The 17 T cell receptor beta chains given below trace back to one sample, sequenced in a study of blood T cell repertoires in COVID-19. The data were produced by immunoSEQ multiplex PCR, yet TCRdb's version contains in-frame clones alone and is incomplete. Altogether under 300,000 clones are present, 80% to 90% being singletons, with the ten largest covering approximately 9.5%. The sample consisted of PBMCs or T cells enriched from blood (not recorded which). Receptors originate from a man aged 40-49 years who had recovered from COVID-19.

The chain recombines TRBV27 with TRBJ2-7; tentatively, D is TRBD1 (6 bases). The length of the CDR3 is 15 residues. From germline, CDR1 is MNHEY and CDR2 SMNVEV (reference sequence). The V and J ends lost 3 bases and 1 base respectively, with 13 bases between them. For the CDR3, the DNA is TGTGCCAGCAGTTTCCGAAACAGGGTGTCCTACGAGCAGTACTTC. The encoded protein is CASSFRNRVSYEQYF.

The chain has TRBV2 and TRBJ1-6, with 12 bases lining up with TRBD1. Losses at the gene ends were 6 bases for V and 9 bases for J; bases not matched to a gene: 3. There are 14 residues in the CDR3. Looked up from germline, CDR1 is SNHLY and CDR2 is FYNNEI. The CDR3 here is CASSGDRGLSPLHF. The CDR3, as DNA: TGTGCCAGCAGCGGGGACAGGGGGCTTTCACCCCTCCACTTT.

This clone was detected only a few times. The J gene is TRBJ1-1, the V gene TRBV3-1 (or the pseudogene TRBV3-2), with no clear D. Germline CDR1 is LGHDT and CDR2 is YNNKEL (reference sequence). Trimming took 5 bases from V and 0 from J, leaving 13 bases between them. The CDR3 contains 15 residues. The CDR3 loop reads CASSAFLGMNTEAFF. CDR3 in DNA: TGTGCCAGCAGCGCTTTCTTGGGCATGAACACTGAAGCTTTCTTT.

The chain carries TRBV4-1 and TRBJ1-5, with no clear D. The germline V gene encodes CDR1 MGHRA and CDR2 YSYEKL. CDR3 length equals 18 residues. V lost 1 base and J 0 bases, leaving 16 bases between the germline ends. CDR3 residues: CASSQGIQLLYSNQPQHF. CDR3 nucleotide sequence: TGCGCCAGCAGCCAAGGTATACAGCTTCTATATAGCAATCAGCCCCAGCATTTT.

The genes are TRBV28 and TRBJ1-5; 7 nucleotides line up with TRBD1. This CDR3 has 12 amino acids. The trim removed 4 bases at V and 8 bases at J, leaving 2 bases unmatched. Germline CDR1 reads MDHEN; CDR2 reads SYDVKM. The DNA for the CDR3 is TGTGCCAGCAGTTCTCAGGGGGAGCCCCAGCATTTT. Translation: CASSSQGEPQHF.

V usage is TRBV9 and J usage is TRBJ2-4; TRBD2 aligns across 7 bases. The V gene end was trimmed by 0 bases and the J gene end by 1 base; junction bases not matched to a gene: 7. CDR1 and CDR2 from the germline V gene are SGDLS and YYNGEE. CDR3 length equals 17 residues. CDR3 coding DNA: TGTGCCAGCAGCGTAGAAGGAGGACTAGGGGCCAAAAACATTCAGTACTTC. This encodes CASSVEGGLGAKNIQYF.

V and J are TRBV28 and TRBJ2-1; TRBD1 aligns across 9 bases. The CDR3 totals 15 residues. Germline V gene data show CDR1 as MDHEN and CDR2 as SYDVKM. Losses at the gene ends were 2 bases for V and 3 bases for J; bases not matched to a gene: 2. The CDR3 here is CASSLGTGHYNEQFF. CDR3 nucleotide sequence: TGTGCCAGCAGTTTAGGGACAGGGCACTACAATGAGCAGTTCTTC.

This clone was observed a few times. This rearrangement joins TRBV3-1 (or the pseudogene TRBV3-2) to TRBJ1-5, with D hard to call. Trimming removed 5 bases from V and 11 bases from J, with 16 bases in between. CDR1 is LGHDT and CDR2 is YNNKEL in the germline V gene (reference sequence). This CDR3 is built from 13 residues. CDR3 nucleotide sequence: TGTGCCAGCAGCGCGGGTTCCGCGGGGACCCAGCATTTT. This encodes CASSAGSAGTQHF.

The V gene is TRBV2, the J gene TRBJ1-2; tentatively, D is TRBD1 (5 bases). Per germline, CDR1 SNHLY and CDR2 FYNNEI. The CDR3 contains 14 residues. Between the trimmed V and J ends, which lost 10 bases and 5 bases, there was a span of 20 bases. The CDR3 loop is CAISSGTLWYGYTF. CDR3 DNA: TGTGCCATCTCCTCCGGGACTCTTTGGTATGGCTACACCTTC.

The chain employs TRBV25-1 and TRBJ2-7; possibly TRBD2 for D (6 bases). The CDR3 loop spans 15 amino acids. Between the trimmed V and J ends, which lost 1 base and 4 bases, there was a span of 14 bases. Germline lookup yields CDR1 MGHDK and CDR2 SYGVNS. This CDR3 is CASSESNRRAYEQYF. The CDR3 DNA is TGTGCCAGCAGTGAATCGAACAGGAGGGCGTACGAGCAGTACTTC.

The chain employs TRBV9 and TRBJ1-1; D may be TRBD1 (5 bases). Per germline, CDR1 SGDLS and CDR2 YYNGEE. This CDR3 spans 15 amino acids. V was clipped by 0 bases and J by 1 base, with 10 bases between them. This chain's CDR3 is CASSVESGKNTEAFF. The CDR3 DNA is TGTGCCAGCAGCGTAGAGTCAGGGAAGAACACTGAAGCTTTCTTT.

The V gene is TRBV13, the J gene TRBJ2-1; TRBD1 aligns across 8 bases. This CDR3 is 17 amino acids long. Germline lookup yields CDR1 PRHDT and CDR2 FYEKMQ (reference sequence). V was clipped by 3 bases and J by 3 bases; unmatched bases: 10. The CDR3 DNA reads TGTGCCAGCAGCTTTTACCCTGGACAGGGTTTCTACAATGAGCAGTTCTTC. It specifies CASSFYPGQGFYNEQFF.

The J gene is TRBJ2-2, the V gene TRBV4-2; TRBD2 agrees at 8 bases. CDR3 length: 16 amino acids. After removal of 2 bases from V and 4 bases from J, the junction contained 6 bases not matched to a gene. CDR1 LGHNA and CDR2 YNFKEQ come from the germline V gene. CDR3 bases: TGTGCCAGCAGCCAACCTGCGGGAGGTCGCACCGGGGAGCTGTTTTTT. Translating gives CASSQPAGGRTGELFF.

CDR3 DNA sequence: TGTGCCAGCAGTCCCAACACTATCTCTAACTATGGCTACACCTTC. This translates into CASSPNTISNYGYTF. The J gene is TRBJ1-2, the V gene TRBV7-6; D is unresolved. Germline V gene sequence: CDR1 SGHVS, CDR2 FNYEAQ. The CDR3 spans 15 residues. The germline V and J ends were trimmed by 6 bases and 0 bases, with 14 bases remaining between them.

This clone was detected once. This chain uses TRBV30 with TRBJ1-2; 7 nucleotides agree with TRBD1. The CDR3 loop spans 14 amino acids. Unmatched junction bases numbered 4, after V lost 3 bases and J lost 0 bases. Germline CDR1 reads GTSNPN; CDR2 reads SVGIG (reference sequence). The CDR3, as DNA: TGTGCCTGGAGCGAAGGGACAGCTAACTATGGCTACACCTTC. It is translated as CAWSEGTANYGYTF.

The CDR3 nucleotides are TGTGCCAGCAGTTTCACGGGGATCAACCCTAACTATGGCTACACCTTC. It translates to CASSFTGINPNYGYTF. The chain joins TRBV27 to TRBJ1-2; D remains ambiguous. Germline V gene data show CDR1 as MNHEY and CDR2 as SMNVEV (reference sequence). V lost 3 bases to trimming and J lost 0 bases, with 14 bases between them. There are 16 residues in the CDR3.

The gene calls are TRBV10-1 and TRBJ1-2; unclear D gene. Trimming took 0 bases from V and 5 from J, leaving 7 bases between them. The CDR3 runs 13 residues. Germline CDR1 WNHNN, CDR2 SYGVQD (reference sequence). The CDR3 loop is CASSESLLYGYTF. CDR3 DNA: TGCGCCAGCAGTGAGTCCCTCCTGTATGGCTACACCTTC.